The T cell receptor beta chain under discussion was sequenced for a study of cytotoxic CD8 clonotypes in ibrutinib-treated CLL. Study summary: The patients, some 12 relapsed/refractory and approximately 14 treatment-naive, included roughly 17 who were IGHV unmutated. Study results and caveats: Stable or contracted on treatment, public clonotypes were also uncommon. Samples from sustained-remission and progressing patients were taken at different times. Relative to age-matched healthy donors, clonality at baseline was higher, and it tracked circulating CD8+ T-cell counts.

A note on this clone: Its antigen is undetermined.

Repertoires were generated with immunoSEQ multiplex PCR, while TCRdb's copy carries only in-frame clones and drops some. The table records some 200,000 clones, 55% to 85% of them present only once. Germline V gene sequence: CDR1 WSHSY, CDR2 SAAADI. CDR3 length: 12 residues. With 10 bases clipped from V and 5 bases from J, the junction kept 4 bases outside the gene matches. This chain uses TRBV10-2 with TRBJ1-4; TRBD1 matches 7 bases. The sequencing here drew on PBMCs, taken after 24 months of ibrutinib treatment. This clonotype was sampled from a human donor with chronic lymphocytic leukemia. The CDR3 DNA reads as TGCGCCACCGGGACAGTAAATGAAAAACTGTTTTTT. Protein: CATGTVNEKLFF.